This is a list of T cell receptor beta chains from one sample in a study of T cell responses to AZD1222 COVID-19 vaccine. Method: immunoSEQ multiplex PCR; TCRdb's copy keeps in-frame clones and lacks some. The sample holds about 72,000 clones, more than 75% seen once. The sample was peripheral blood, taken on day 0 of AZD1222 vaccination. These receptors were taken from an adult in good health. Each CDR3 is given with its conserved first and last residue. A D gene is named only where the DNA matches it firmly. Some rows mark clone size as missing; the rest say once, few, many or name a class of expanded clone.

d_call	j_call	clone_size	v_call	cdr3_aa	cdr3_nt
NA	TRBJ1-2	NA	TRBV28	CATGGPPNYGYTF	TGTGCCACCGGCGGGCCCCCGAACTATGGCTACACCTTC
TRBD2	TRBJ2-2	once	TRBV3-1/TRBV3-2	CASKSGGWTGELFF	TGTGCCAGCAAGAGCGGGGGCTGGACCGGGGAGCTGTTTTTT
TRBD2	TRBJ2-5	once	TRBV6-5	CASSFLAAYQETQYF	TGTGCCAGCAGTTTCCTAGCGGCGTACCAAGAGACCCAGTACTTC
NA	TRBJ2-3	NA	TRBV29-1	CSVEDGRGGGDTQYF	TGCAGCGTTGAAGATGGGAGGGGGGGCGGAGATACGCAGTATTTT
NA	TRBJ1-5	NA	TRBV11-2	CASSPETSNQPQHF	TGTGCCAGCAGCCCGGAGACTAGCAATCAGCCCCAGCATTTT
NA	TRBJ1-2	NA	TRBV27	CASSPTRQISYGYTF	TGTGCCAGCAGTCCGACCCGGCAGATCTCCTATGGCTACACCTTC
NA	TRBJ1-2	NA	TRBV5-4	CASSFMDSYGYTF	TGTGCCAGCAGCTTTATGGACAGCTATGGCTACACCTTC
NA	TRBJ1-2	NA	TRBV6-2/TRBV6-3	CASSYSHRASGYGYTF	TGTGCCAGCAGTTACTCCCACAGGGCCTCTGGCTATGGCTACACCTTC
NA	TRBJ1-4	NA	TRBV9	CASSVEEATNEKLFF	TGTGCCAGCAGCGTAGAAGAGGCAACTAATGAAAAACTGTTTTTT
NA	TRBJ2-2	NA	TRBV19	CASSVAENTGELFF	TGTGCCAGTAGTGTCGCAGAGAACACCGGGGAGCTGTTTTTT
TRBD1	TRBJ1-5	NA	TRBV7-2	CASSLIDRGYQPQHF	TGTGCCAGCAGTTTAATCGACAGGGGTTATCAGCCCCAGCATTTT
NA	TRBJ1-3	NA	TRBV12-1	CASPGVQHSGNTIYF	TGTGCCAGCCCCGGGGTACAGCACTCTGGAAACACCATATATTTT
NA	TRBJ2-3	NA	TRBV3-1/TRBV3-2	CASSQVPGGGPNTTFTDTQYF	TGTGCCAGCAGCCAAGTCCCGGGCGGGGGCCCCAATACAACCTTCACAGATACGCAGTATTTT
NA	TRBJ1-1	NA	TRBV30	CAWSVRVFGEAFF	TGTGCCTGGAGTGTACGCGTCTTTGGTGAAGCTTTCTTT
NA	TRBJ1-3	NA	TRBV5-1	CASRLTGTGNTIYF	TGCGCCAGCCGTCTCACAGGGACGGGGAACACCATATATTTT
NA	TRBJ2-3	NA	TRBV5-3	CARSSAPRGDTQYF	TGTGCCAGAAGCTCGGCCCCCCGGGGAGATACGCAGTATTTT
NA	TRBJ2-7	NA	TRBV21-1	CASSKSGPNSCEQYF	TGTGCCAGCAGCAAAAGCGGACCCAACTCGTGTGAGCAGTACTTC
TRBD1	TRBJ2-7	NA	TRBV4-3	CASSLQEGRGNEQYF	TGCGCCAGCAGCCTTCAAGAAGGCAGGGGGAACGAGCAGTACTTC
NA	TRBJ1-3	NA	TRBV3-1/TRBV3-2	CASSQTGYGNTIYF	TGTGCCAGCAGCCAAACAGGGTACGGAAACACCATATATTTT
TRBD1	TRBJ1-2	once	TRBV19	CASSDRGFNGYTF	TGTGCCAGTAGTGACAGGGGTTTTAATGGCTACACCTTC
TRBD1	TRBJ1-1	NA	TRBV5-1	CASSLEQGAYTEAFF	TGCGCCAGCAGCTTGGAGCAGGGGGCTTACACTGAAGCTTTCTTT
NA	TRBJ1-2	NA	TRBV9	CASSMRENYGYTF	TGTGCCAGCAGCATGAGAGAAAACTATGGCTACACCTTC
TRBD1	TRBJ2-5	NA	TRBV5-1	CASSRRTGEETQYF	TGCGCCAGCAGCAGGAGGACAGGGGAGGAGACCCAGTACTTC
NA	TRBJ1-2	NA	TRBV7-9	CASSLEGYGYTF	TGTGCCAGCAGCTTAGAGGGGTATGGCTACACCTTC
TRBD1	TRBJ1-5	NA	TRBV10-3	CATQPGQGDQPQHF	TGTGCCACGCAACCGGGACAGGGTGATCAGCCCCAGCATTTT
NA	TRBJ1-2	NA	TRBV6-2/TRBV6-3	CASTPPRLELNYGYTF	TGTGCCAGCACCCCCCCGCGACTTGAGCTGAACTATGGCTACACCTTC
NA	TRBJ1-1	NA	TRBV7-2	CASSLEVRGTEAFF	TGTGCCAGCAGCTTAGAAGTCCGGGGCACTGAAGCTTTCTTT
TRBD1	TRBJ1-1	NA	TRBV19	CASRLGQGTEAFF	TGTGCCAGTAGATTGGGACAGGGCACTGAAGCTTTCTTT